This T cell receptor beta chain was recorded in a study of cytomegalovirus exposure and HLA in healthy donors listed by TCRdb under 2017. With regard to the full study: In an earlier analysis of roughly 590 of the donors, less than 350 Gb of sequence data and 117 million unique TCR beta sequences from roughly 190 million T cells were reported. About 280 gigabases of sequencing data and approximately 91 million unique TCR sequences made up an early release that covered roughly 670 HLA-typed donors. Of the approximately 400 genotyped donors, about 80% fell in the genetic ancestry cluster associated with self-reported Caucasian donors. The study was designed to test whether signatures of past pathogen exposure could be identified by cataloging public T cell receptors. The study used immunosequencing to profile the T cell repertoires of approximately 630 subjects and linked those repertoires to cytomegalovirus serostatus. A separate validation cohort of some 130 different subjects was used in addition to the approximately 700-subject first cohort. To predict cytomegalovirus infection status, the study combined high-throughput TCR immunosequencing, statistical association of individual TCRs with disease status, and machine learning. To study patterns of TCR occurrence, a later analysis re-analyzed previously published TCR beta repertoires from 666 donors and added high-resolution HLA genotyping. Rather than using new phenotypic data, the later analysis identified candidate immune exposures from TCR beta sequences and from how often those sequences occurred across donors. In an earlier analysis of about 590 of the donors, high-throughput TCR beta sequencing was used to judge whether each TCR beta V gene segment behaved as functional or pseudogenic. Donor age, sex, ethnicity and CMV serostatus were collected together with the repertoire data. A later genetic analysis took genome-wide SNP genotypes for 398 of the 666 donors and used that subset as a discovery cohort. All discovery cohort repertoires had been generated using a single sequencing platform. Class I and class II HLA loci were covered by the typing at four-digit resolution. The number of donors typed differed by locus, with about 629-630 for A, B, C, DRB1 and DQB1, around 500 for DQA1, 606 for DPA1, and around 450 for DPB1. Several DR-DQ haplotypes were handled as single units for association and clustering because linkage in the cohort was strong. On average, about 240,000 unique TCR beta nucleotide sequences were sequenced per donor among 350 to 400 genotyped donors of the cohort, with 15% to 20% of those sequences being non-productive. Broader findings and caveats from the paper: A later analysis reported that several top co-occurrence clusters appeared linked to parvovirus B19, influenza, CMV and Epstein-Barr virus. According to a later analysis, most CMV-associated TCR beta chains appeared to be HLA-restricted, and the HLA associations seemed to be driven largely by CMV exposure. This cohort had only TCR beta chains sequenced, and the lack of alpha or paired-chain data limited which features could be detected. HLA typing was unavailable for some donors at each locus, so association tests used only the typed subset. In a later analysis, some 18,000 TCR beta sequences were associated with specific HLA alleles at a false discovery rate of 0.05. A cluster of highly shared sequence variants was judged likely to represent a technical artifact of the sequencing pipeline. In a later analysis, HLA-associated TCR beta chains were found to be more clonally expanded and to have lower generation probabilities than equally common non-associated chains. Most TCR sequences were seen in very few donors, while some public TCRs were found in many individuals. The 87-base-pair reads could not distinguish some IMGT-functional V segments, including TRBV6-2 and TRBV6-3, so those segments were excluded. A total of some 180 TCR beta chains were listed by the study as associated with cytomegalovirus. In a later genetic analysis, fewer N-insertions in productive TCRs were reported among donors in an Asian-associated ancestry cluster than the approximately 710-donor mean. The authors suggested that the approach could potentially be generalized to other disease states and immunological phenotypes. In a later analysis, the rate of TCR association differed among HLA loci, with DRB1 alleles having the most associated TCRs and HLA-C alleles having the fewest. V-gene and J-gene trimming of TCR beta chains was associated with a missense DCLRE1C variant in a later genetic analysis, and the association was replicated in an independent cohort. The presence/absence analyses assumed that sequencing depth was roughly uniform across donors, and that assumption may not be true. In both the original and validation cohorts, the classifier was reported to diagnose cytomegalovirus status with high specificity and sensitivity. An earlier analysis of roughly 570 of the donors showed that most TCR beta V segments appeared in productive rearrangements either about 87% or about 30% of the time, which broadly matched IMGT annotations. In vitro tests confirmed that a few of the cytomegalovirus-associated TCR beta chains recognize cytomegalovirus antigens. Correlated functional status among segregating V segments might be attributable to linkage disequilibrium, but an unknown experimental factor could not be ruled out. When HLA alleles, especially DR and DQ, strongly co-occurred, TCR associations were difficult to assign to individual alleles. Some 16 rarely observed V segments, including chromosome 9 orphons, were excluded from the earlier analysis of several hundred of the donors because counts were too low. The only immune exposure information available for the cohort was CMV serostatus. A further reported finding was that TCR beta sequences accurately predicted the HLA-A and HLA-B alleles for most subjects in the first cohort.

The cohort comprised more than 550 healthy bone marrow donors. All cohort members were sampled while nominally healthy, although unrecorded immune exposures were likely present. The donor tested CMV seronegative and was one of the 352 seronegative cohort members. Each donor provided a peripheral blood sample, and peripheral blood mononuclear cells were used for TCR beta sequencing. Genomic DNA extraction from the blood cell samples was performed with the Qiagen DNeasy Blood Extraction Kit. The library relied on the immunoSEQ multiplex PCR assay. For the multiplex PCR, a mixture combining 60 forward primers for TCR Vbeta segments and 13 reverse primers for TCR Jbeta segments was used. Amplification of the CDR3 region of rearranged TCR beta genes was performed with a multiplex PCR assay on genomic DNA. The amplified TCR beta libraries were sequenced on the Illumina HiSeq System as 87-base-pair reads. The authors' pipeline ran thus. A later analysis counted approximately 74 million unique TCR beta chains across the 550 to 700 repertoires, and some 11 million of these chains were shared by at least two donors. Raw reads were error-corrected and collapsed into unique sequences by a nearest-neighbor algorithm in which closely related sequences were merged to remove PCR and sequencing errors. Alignment of CDR3 sequences to IMGT reference sequences was used to assign V, D and J gene segments. Each retained sequence needed at least a six-nucleotide match to both a V gene segment and a J gene segment. Rearrangements were classified as productive when the CDR3 lacked stop codons and remained in frame with V and J, and all other rearrangements were classified as non-productive. CDR3 was defined according to IMGT convention as the region running from the second conserved V-encoded cysteine to the conserved J-encoded phenylalanine. The earlier analysis of about 530 of the donors excluded any sequence lacking an unambiguous match to a single V gene segment. An earlier analysis of a few hundred of the donors called V segments functional above 56.7% productive rearrangements and segregating when the between-donor standard deviation exceeded 5%. A statistical classification framework was built to diagnose cytomegalovirus status from the catalog of TCR beta chain sequences. In a later analysis, V and J genes were assigned by comparing TCR nucleotide sequences against IMGT/GENE-DB human TR gene sequences. The TCRdist pipeline was used in a later analysis to assign CDR3 sequences and most-parsimonious VDJ recombination scenarios. In a later analysis, each TCR beta chain was defined by its CDR3 amino acid sequence together with its V-gene family, and reads lacking a unique V-gene family were excluded. In a later analysis, fewer than 650 highly shared, low-generation-probability nucleotide sequences were removed to address suspected cross-contamination and a sequencing artifact. In a later analysis, a clonal expansion index for each public chain was calculated from normalized within-repertoire ranks of inferred template counts. In a later analysis, generation probabilities were computed using a VDJ recombination model fitted to out-of-frame rearrangements, and the results were checked against IGoR. In a later analysis, hypergeometric tests were used to score TCR-TCR, TCR-HLA and TCR-CMV co-occurrence, with a repertoire-size bias correction applied to TCR pairs. A later analysis estimated false discovery rates by permuting HLA or CMV assignments 20 times. In a later analysis, co-occurring TCRs were grouped using DBSCAN, and TCRdist sequence similarity was added for clustering within HLA-allele-positive subsets. Repertoires with fewer than 30,000 or more than 120,000 public chains were left out of co-occurrence clustering, as were about 5 repertoires with anomalous nucleotide sharing. TCRdb took over this immuneACCESS table, retaining in-frame rearrangements with V and J assigned. Such tables are incomplete; in checked studies, under half of the missing clones stem from an unresolved V gene, and the remainder is unexplained. V and J calls and clone size are given by that table; D and trimming were obtained from the DNA. The sample table shows under 200,000 clones, and 80% to 85% are seen once. Around 1.7% of the sample rests with the top ten.

Concerning this clone itself: What antigen it recognizes has not been identified. Base qualities are not provided; no much larger clone lies one nucleotide away.

The germline V gene specifies ENHRY as CDR1 and SYGVKD as CDR2. The CDR3 contains 16 residues, cysteine and phenylalanine counted. CDR3 DNA is the only sequence kept; it has 48 bases, read in frame from the first base. For this chain, trimming is 2 bases at the V end and 4 bases at the J end, and the number of junction bases without a gene match is 6. Recombination linked TRBV10-3 to TRBJ2-1; 9 bases in between match TRBD1. The origin of this receptor is a woman in her late teens or twenties in good health and CMV-seronegative. Sequencing used PBMCs. The CDR3: CAISETTGGAYNEQFF. The sequenced DNA: TGTGCCATCAGTGAGACCACAGGGGGCGCGTACAATGAGCAGTTCTTC.